The rows below give T cell receptor beta chains drawn from one sample of a study of T cell changes during pregnancy in multiple sclerosis. TCRdb's copy holds only in-frame clones and misses some; the assay was immunoSEQ multiplex PCR. The table records some 77,000 clones, around 93% of them present only once. Sequenced here: peripheral blood, sampled after pregnancy. All receptors derive from a female donor in good health, enrolled as a control in a pregnancy study. The CDR3 runs from the conserved cysteine through the conserved F or W. A D gene is named only where the DNA matches it firmly. Not every row has a clone size; where given, it reads once, few, many or a size class.

j_gene: TRBJ1-1
abundance: .
v_gene: TRBV27
d_gene: .
CDR3nt: TGTGCCACCAAAACCCTAACCCCACCTATACGAGCTTTCTTT
CDR3aa: CATKTLTPPIRAFF

j_gene: TRBJ2-3
abundance: .
v_gene: TRBV11-2
d_gene: TRBD2
CDR3nt: TGTGCCAGCAGCTTACGACTAGCGGGGGGGGGCGGCACAGATACGCAGTATTTT
CDR3aa: CASSLRLAGGGGTDTQYF

j_gene: TRBJ1-4
abundance: .
v_gene: TRBV19
d_gene: .
CDR3nt: TGTGCCAGACTTCCAACGGGACACCATGAAAAACTGTTTTTT
CDR3aa: CARLPTGHHEKLFF

j_gene: TRBJ2-2
abundance: .
v_gene: TRBV7-3
d_gene: .
CDR3nt: TGTGCCAGCAGCGCCGGAAACAGGGACACCGGGGAGCTGTTTTTT
CDR3aa: CASSAGNRDTGELFF

j_gene: TRBJ2-7
abundance: .
v_gene: TRBV9
d_gene: .
CDR3nt: TGTGCCAGCAGCGATCCCCCCCCTTACTTC
CDR3aa: CASSDPPPYF

j_gene: TRBJ1-5
abundance: .
v_gene: TRBV19
d_gene: TRBD1
CDR3nt: TGTGCCAGTAGTGTCGACAGGGAGAATCAGCCCCAGCATTTT
CDR3aa: CASSVDRENQPQHF

j_gene: TRBJ2-2
abundance: once
v_gene: TRBV6-4
d_gene: TRBD2
CDR3nt: TGTGCCAGCCGAGGACTAGCGGACACCGGGGAGCTGTTTTTT
CDR3aa: CASRGLADTGELFF

j_gene: TRBJ2-3
abundance: once
v_gene: TRBV4-2
d_gene: .
CDR3nt: TGTGCCAGCAGCCAACCCTACCAGGGGCGTAGAAACACAGATACGCAGTATTTT
CDR3aa: CASSQPYQGRRNTDTQYF

j_gene: TRBJ2-7
abundance: .
v_gene: TRBV5-8
d_gene: .
CDR3nt: TGTGCCAGCAGCAGGGGTGATGGGACATTCCTACGGGAGCAGTACTTC
CDR3aa: CASSRGDGTFLREQYF

j_gene: TRBJ2-2
abundance: once
v_gene: TRBV6-1
d_gene: .
CDR3nt: TGTGCCAGCAGTGGTGCGGGGCTGAACACCGGGGAGCTGTTTTTT
CDR3aa: CASSGAGLNTGELFF

j_gene: TRBJ1-1
abundance: .
v_gene: TRBV5-5
d_gene: .
CDR3nt: TGTGCCAGCAGCGTTACTCCATCCGAGGACACTGAAGCTTTCTTT
CDR3aa: CASSVTPSEDTEAFF

j_gene: TRBJ1-5
abundance: .
v_gene: TRBV12-5
d_gene: .
CDR3nt: TGTGCTAGTGGTTTGGGAGGGAAGGATCAGCCCCAGCATTTT
CDR3aa: CASGLGGKDQPQHF

j_gene: TRBJ2-7
abundance: .
v_gene: TRBV2
d_gene: TRBD2
CDR3nt: TGTGCCAGCAGTGAAGGGCGGGGGAGCTACGAGCAGTACTTC
CDR3aa: CASSEGRGSYEQYF

j_gene: TRBJ2-5
abundance: .
v_gene: TRBV7-9
d_gene: .
CDR3nt: TGTGCCAGCAGCAAGACAGTTCGGGAGACCCAGTACTTC
CDR3aa: CASSKTVRETQYF

j_gene: TRBJ2-1
abundance: .
v_gene: TRBV7-9
d_gene: TRBD2
CDR3nt: TGTGCCAGCAGCTTAAGAGCGGGAGGGGCCTATGAGCAGTTCTTC
CDR3aa: CASSLRAGGAYEQFF

j_gene: TRBJ2-1
abundance: .
v_gene: TRBV9
d_gene: .
CDR3nt: TGTGCCAGGGGTTGGAAGGGGGAGAAAAAAGGGGACAATGAGCAGTTCTTC
CDR3aa: CARGWKGEKKGDNEQFF

j_gene: TRBJ2-5
abundance: .
v_gene: TRBV4-2
d_gene: .
CDR3nt: TGTGCCAGCAGCCCGGCGGAGCAAGAGACCCAGTACTTC
CDR3aa: CASSPAEQETQYF

j_gene: TRBJ1-5
abundance: .
v_gene: TRBV19
d_gene: .
CDR3nt: TGTGCCAGTAGTATTCAGTCCACGGGGAATAATCAGCCCCAGCATTTT
CDR3aa: CASSIQSTGNNQPQHF

j_gene: TRBJ2-1
abundance: .
v_gene: TRBV30
d_gene: .
CDR3nt: TGTGCCTGGAGTGTATTCGGAGTGTTGAATGAGCAGTTCTTC
CDR3aa: CAWSVFGVLNEQFF

j_gene: TRBJ2-1
abundance: .
v_gene: TRBV5-5
d_gene: TRBD1
CDR3nt: TGTGCCAGCAGGGCGGGGACAGGCGGTTCGCATGAGCAGTTCTTC
CDR3aa: CASRAGTGGSHEQFF

j_gene: TRBJ1-2
abundance: .
v_gene: TRBV18
d_gene: .
CDR3nt: TGTGCCAGCTCACCAGATACGGGGGGCGCATACTATGGCTACACCTTC
CDR3aa: CASSPDTGGAYYGYTF

j_gene: TRBJ1-2
abundance: once
v_gene: TRBV5-4
d_gene: TRBD1
CDR3nt: TGTGCCAGCAGCTGGGGGGACAGGGGAATCTACCAAAATGGCTACACCTTC
CDR3aa: CASSWGDRGIYQNGYTF

j_gene: TRBJ2-2
abundance: .
v_gene: TRBV9
d_gene: .
CDR3nt: TGTGCCAGCAGCTTCCATGGAGACACCGGGGAGCTGTTTTTT
CDR3aa: CASSFHGDTGELFF

j_gene: TRBJ2-7
abundance: .
v_gene: TRBV19
d_gene: TRBD1
CDR3nt: TGTGCCAGTATGGGGTTGGTGAGACAGGGGTCCTACGAGCAGTACTTC
CDR3aa: CASMGLVRQGSYEQYF

j_gene: TRBJ2-2
abundance: .
v_gene: TRBV7-3
d_gene: TRBD2
CDR3nt: TGTGCCAGCAGCTTAACTAGCGGGAGTACCGGGGAGCTGTTTTTT
CDR3aa: CASSLTSGSTGELFF

j_gene: TRBJ1-6
abundance: .
v_gene: TRBV9
d_gene: TRBD1
CDR3nt: TGTGCCAGCAGCGCGCGGGACAGGGCGGCACCCCTCCACTTT
CDR3aa: CASSARDRAAPLHF

j_gene: TRBJ2-2
abundance: .
v_gene: TRBV4-2
d_gene: .
CDR3nt: TGTGCCAGCAGCCAAGATGAGCCAAATCTTACCACCGGGGAGCTGTTTTTT
CDR3aa: CASSQDEPNLTTGELFF

j_gene: TRBJ2-3
abundance: .
v_gene: TRBV7-2
d_gene: TRBD2
CDR3nt: TGTGCCAGCAGCTTATATCTAGCGGGAGGGCCAGATACGCAGTATTTT
CDR3aa: CASSLYLAGGPDTQYF

j_gene: TRBJ2-7
abundance: .
v_gene: TRBV7-2
d_gene: .
CDR3nt: TGTGCCAGCAGCGACGACAGCTCCTACGAGCAGTACTTC
CDR3aa: CASSDDSSYEQYF

j_gene: TRBJ2-5
abundance: .
v_gene: TRBV4-1
d_gene: TRBD1
CDR3nt: TGCGCCAGCAGCCCTGGTGGACAGGGGAGTTTCGCGGAGACCCAGTACTTC
CDR3aa: CASSPGGQGSFAETQYF

j_gene: TRBJ1-2
abundance: .
v_gene: TRBV30
d_gene: .
CDR3nt: TGTGCCTGGAGCCTAGGGGGAGGGTCCTTCTATGGCTACACCTTC
CDR3aa: CAWSLGGGSFYGYTF

j_gene: TRBJ2-2
abundance: .
v_gene: TRBV2
d_gene: TRBD1
CDR3nt: TGTGCCAGCTTCCGGGACAGGAACACCGGGGAGCTGTTTTTT
CDR3aa: CASFRDRNTGELFF

j_gene: TRBJ2-5
abundance: .
v_gene: TRBV5-4
d_gene: .
CDR3nt: TGTGCCAGCAGCTTACAGGGCGACCAAGAGACCCAGTACTTC
CDR3aa: CASSLQGDQETQYF

j_gene: TRBJ1-3
abundance: .
v_gene: TRBV6-5
d_gene: TRBD1
CDR3nt: TGTGCCAGCAGTTTCGACAGGGGCGCGGGAAACACCATATATTTT
CDR3aa: CASSFDRGAGNTIYF

j_gene: TRBJ2-7
abundance: .
v_gene: TRBV6-6
d_gene: TRBD1
CDR3nt: TGTGCCTCCGGACAGGGGGCGGCCCGCTCCTACGAGCAGTACTTC
CDR3aa: CASGQGAARSYEQYF

j_gene: TRBJ1-1
abundance: .
v_gene: TRBV10-1
d_gene: .
CDR3nt: TGCGCCAGCCCGACAGAGAACAGGACTGAAGCTTTCTTT
CDR3aa: CASPTENRTEAFF

j_gene: TRBJ2-1
abundance: .
v_gene: TRBV7-2
d_gene: TRBD2
CDR3nt: TGTGCCAGCAGCTTAGTCGCCGGGACTAGCGGGAGATCCAATGAGCAGTTCTTC
CDR3aa: CASSLVAGTSGRSNEQFF

j_gene: TRBJ2-1
abundance: .
v_gene: TRBV28
d_gene: TRBD2
CDR3nt: TGTGCCAGCAGGAGGACTAGCGGGGTCAATGAGCAGTTCTTC
CDR3aa: CASRRTSGVNEQFF

j_gene: TRBJ1-5
abundance: .
v_gene: TRBV6-1
d_gene: .
CDR3nt: TGTGCCAGCAGTGAAAAGAGAAGTCAGCCCCAGCATTTT
CDR3aa: CASSEKRSQPQHF

j_gene: TRBJ1-4
abundance: .
v_gene: TRBV30
d_gene: .
CDR3nt: TGTGCCTGGAGTGGAGGACAGTTTAATGAAAAACTGTTTTTT
CDR3aa: CAWSGGQFNEKLFF

j_gene: TRBJ1-3
abundance: .
v_gene: TRBV30
d_gene: .
CDR3nt: TGTGCCTGGAGTGGCCCAACCCAGATAATCCACTACTCTGGAAACACCATATATTTT
CDR3aa: CAWSGPTQIIHYSGNTIYF

j_gene: TRBJ2-1
abundance: .
v_gene: TRBV6-5
d_gene: TRBD2
CDR3nt: TGTGCCAGCAGTTACCAGGGACTAGCGGGGGCAGAGCAGTTCTTC
CDR3aa: CASSYQGLAGAEQFF

j_gene: TRBJ2-5
abundance: .
v_gene: TRBV6-6
d_gene: TRBD2
CDR3nt: TGTGCCAGCAGCCCCACTAGCGGGGGGGCGGGAGAGACCCAGTACTTC
CDR3aa: CASSPTSGGAGETQYF

j_gene: TRBJ2-7
abundance: .
v_gene: TRBV28
d_gene: TRBD1
CDR3nt: TGTGCCAGCAGGGATCCGCGTCAGACAGGGTACGCCTACGAGCAGTACTTC
CDR3aa: CASRDPRQTGYAYEQYF

j_gene: TRBJ1-4
abundance: .
v_gene: TRBV29-1
d_gene: TRBD1
CDR3nt: TGCAGCGTTGCCTGGACAGGGGGCTATGAAAAACTGTTTTTT
CDR3aa: CSVAWTGGYEKLFF

j_gene: TRBJ2-7
abundance: .
v_gene: TRBV7-4
d_gene: .
CDR3nt: TGTGCCAGCAGCCACCGGCCAGGACAGACACCCCTCTACGAGCAGTACTTC
CDR3aa: CASSHRPGQTPLYEQYF

j_gene: TRBJ2-7
abundance: .
v_gene: TRBV18
d_gene: TRBD1
CDR3nt: TGTGCCAGCTCAGCGGGACAGGCCGAGAGCTACGAGCAGTACTTC
CDR3aa: CASSAGQAESYEQYF

j_gene: TRBJ2-3
abundance: once
v_gene: TRBV11-3
d_gene: .
CDR3nt: TGTGCCAGCAGCTTGGGGGGTTGGGCTAGCACAGATACGCAGTATTTT
CDR3aa: CASSLGGWASTDTQYF

j_gene: TRBJ2-7
abundance: .
v_gene: TRBV30
d_gene: TRBD1
CDR3nt: TGTGCCTGGGGACAGGCTTACGAGCAGTACTTC
CDR3aa: CAWGQAYEQYF

j_gene: TRBJ1-6
abundance: few
v_gene: TRBV7-9
d_gene: TRBD1
CDR3nt: TGTGCCAGCAGTTCCCGGGACAGTTTTAATTCACCCCTCCACTTT
CDR3aa: CASSSRDSFNSPLHF

j_gene: TRBJ2-2
abundance: .
v_gene: TRBV6-5
d_gene: .
CDR3nt: TGTGCCAGCATGTCCAGGGCTAACGGGGAGCTGTTTTTT
CDR3aa: CASMSRANGELFF

j_gene: TRBJ2-1
abundance: .
v_gene: TRBV6-5
d_gene: TRBD1
CDR3nt: TGTGCCAGTTGGACAGGGATAAATGAGCAGTTCTTC
CDR3aa: CASWTGINEQFF

j_gene: TRBJ2-3
abundance: .
v_gene: TRBV6-5
d_gene: .
CDR3nt: TGTGCCAGCAGTTACGCGGATACGCAGTATTTT
CDR3aa: CASSYADTQYF

j_gene: TRBJ1-2
abundance: once
v_gene: TRBV30
d_gene: TRBD1
CDR3nt: TGTGCCTGGACTCAGGACAGGAGTACATATGGCTACACCTTC
CDR3aa: CAWTQDRSTYGYTF